This entry lists 21 T cell receptor beta chains sequenced from one sample in a study of blood T cell repertoires in COVID-19. Sequenced by immunoSEQ multiplex PCR; TCRdb stores in-frame clones only, minus some. The table lists fewer than 300,000 clones, less than 90% of them singletons. The sequencing input was peripheral blood. The origin of the receptors is a woman in her 70s with active or convalescent COVID-19.

The chain joins TRBV7-9 to TRBJ1-2; TRBD1 might be the D (5 bases). V lost 5 bases to trimming and J lost 4 bases, with 11 bases between them. CDR3 length: 13 amino acids. Germline CDR1 SEHNR, CDR2 FQNEAQ (reference sequence). As DNA, the CDR3 is TGTGCCAGCAGCATCCAGACAGCCTATGGCTACACCTTC. It is translated as CASSIQTAYGYTF.

The sample holds one count of this clone. This chain links TRBV7-2 with TRBJ2-1, with TRBD2 matching over 7 bases. Trimming cost V 2 bases and J 5 bases; bases outside gene matches: 12. The CDR3 has 17 amino acids. Germline V CDR1 and CDR2: SGHTA, FQGNSA. The DNA of the CDR3 is TGTGCCAGCAGCTTATGGGGGGTGGCTAGCGGCAACAATGAGCAGTTCTTC. This gives the protein CASSLWGVASGNNEQFF.

The V call is TRBV5-1, the J call TRBJ2-1; 7 positions agree with TRBD1. J gave up 3 bases and V 4 bases, and 7 bases lay outside the gene matches. Looked up from germline, CDR1 is SGHRS and CDR2 is YFSETQ. This CDR3 region has 15 residues. This chain's CDR3 is CASSLEGQVYNEQFF. The CDR3 DNA follows: TGCGCCAGCAGCCTCGAAGGACAGGTCTACAATGAGCAGTTCTTC.

This chain joins TRBV6-6 and TRBJ1-1, with 7 bases identical to TRBD1. CDR3 size: 15 residues. The V segment lost 5 bases and the J segment 1 base; nucleotides outside the gene matches: 7. Germline assignment: CDR1 MNHNY and CDR2 SVGAGI (reference sequence). The CDR3: CASSTQTGSNTEAFF. In DNA, the CDR3 is TGTGCCAGCAGTACCCAGACAGGGTCGAACACTGAAGCTTTCTTT.

The V call is TRBV18, the J call TRBJ2-1; 7 positions match TRBD1. The CDR3 loop spans 14 amino acids. After removal of 6 bases from V and 9 bases from J, the junction contained 11 bases not matched to a gene. Per germline, CDR1 KGHSH and CDR2 LQKENI. Here the CDR3 DNA reads TGTGCCAGCTCGCCTCTCGGACAGGACTCTGAGCAGTTCTTC. Residues: CASSPLGQDSEQFF.

The gene calls are TRBV2 and TRBJ1-5; 10 positions match TRBD1. CDR3 length: 15 residues. Trimming cost V 6 bases and J 6 bases; bases outside gene matches: 8. Germline assignment: CDR1 SNHLY and CDR2 FYNNEI. DNA of the CDR3: TGTGCCAGCAGCGCCGGACAGGGGGGCAGTCAGCCCCAGCATTTT. It yields the protein CASSAGQGGSQPQHF.

The sample holds a few counts of this clone. CDR3 in DNA: TGTGCCAGCAGCCCTCGGACTAGCGGCGTCTACGAGCAGTACTTC. Encoded protein: CASSPRTSGVYEQYF. The V gene is TRBV9, the J gene TRBJ2-7, with TRBD2 identical over 10 bases. The CDR3 consists of 15 residues. CDR1 and CDR2 from the germline V gene are SGDLS and YYNGEE. V was clipped by 4 bases and J by 3 bases; unmatched bases: 7.

This clone has just a few counts. This sequence joins TRBV6-2 or TRBV6-3 and TRBJ1-2; TRBD1 aligns across 8 bases. The CDR3 is 15 amino acids. Germline V gene sequence: CDR1 MNHEY, CDR2 SVGEGT. J gave up 3 bases and V 5 bases, and 8 bases lay outside the gene matches. The CDR3 nucleotides are TGTGCCAGCAGTACACGGACAGGGTCGGACTATGGCTACACCTTC. Residues: CASSTRTGSDYGYTF.

The genes are TRBV18 and TRBJ1-2; D is unresolved. CDR1 KGHSH and CDR2 LQKENI come from the germline V gene. This CDR3 spans 15 amino acids. Trimming stripped 2 bases from V and 4 bases from J, with 14 bases between. CDR3 region: CASSPARGLGYGYTF. CDR3 nucleotide sequence: TGTGCCAGCTCACCAGCCCGGGGTCTCGGCTATGGCTACACCTTC.

The chain carries TRBV6-5 and TRBJ2-7; D is perhaps TRBD2 (5 bases). The germline V and J ends were trimmed by 6 bases and 4 bases, with 13 bases remaining between them. Germline assignment: CDR1 MNHEY and CDR2 SVGAGI. The CDR3 has 13 amino acids. The CDR3 bases are TGTGCCAGCAGAAAGGAGGTACAGTACGAGCAGTACTTC. It translates to CASRKEVQYEQYF.

The chain couples TRBV27 to TRBJ1-6, with D perhaps matching TRBD1 (5 bases). V was clipped by 2 bases and J by 0 bases, with 17 bases between them. The CDR3 runs to 19 residues. Germline CDR1 is MNHEY and CDR2 is SMNVEV (reference sequence). The CDR3, as DNA: TGTGCCAGCAGTTTACAGGGCACCCGCTTAAGCTCCTATAATTCACCCCTCCACTTT. Encoded protein: CASSLQGTRLSSYNSPLHF.

This clone was found once. This chain uses TRBV18 with TRBJ1-1, with TRBD1 matching over 7 bases. This CDR3 is built from 14 residues. After removal of 6 bases from V and 3 bases from J, the junction contained 7 bases not matched to a gene. Germline-derived CDR1 and CDR2 are KGHSH and LQKENI. CDR3 protein: CASSRDRQHTEAFF. The CDR3 DNA follows: TGTGCCAGCTCCCGGGACAGACAACACACTGAAGCTTTCTTT.

The rearrangement uses TRBV6-4 and TRBJ2-1; TRBD2 is a possible D gene (5 bases). V lost 5 bases to trimming and J lost 0 bases, with 11 bases between them. CDR1 is MRHNA and CDR2 is SNTAGT in the germline V gene. The CDR3 extends over 15 amino acids. Written as DNA, the CDR3 is TGTGCCAGCAGTACCGACGGAGGCTCCTACAATGAGCAGTTCTTC. Translating gives CASSTDGGSYNEQFF.

This clone was observed a handful of times. The chain couples TRBV5-1 to TRBJ1-2; D is unclear. The CDR3 has 14 amino acids. The ends were cut back, 0 bases at V and 4 bases at J, with 10 bases in the middle. Germline V CDR1 and CDR2: SGHRS, YFSETQ. The CDR3 here is CASSLEAASYGYTF. The CDR3 DNA is TGCGCCAGCAGCTTGGAGGCAGCTAGCTATGGCTACACCTTC.

The V call is TRBV9, the J call TRBJ2-1; D possibly corresponds to TRBD1 (5 bases). This CDR3 is 15 amino acids long. From germline, CDR1 is SGDLS and CDR2 YYNGEE. V was cut by 4 bases and J by 0 bases, with 11 bases left in between. The CDR3 DNA follows: TGTGCCAGCAGCAAAGGGGCGGACTCCTACAATGAGCAGTTCTTC. Encoded protein: CASSKGADSYNEQFF.

The chain is built from TRBV7-6 and TRBJ2-1; no clear D. Germline loops: CDR1 SGHVS, CDR2 FNYEAQ. The CDR3 sequence is 15 residues long. Trimming removed 2 bases at V and 10 bases at J, with 18 bases between. CDR3: CASSLSSVARGEQFF. For the CDR3, the DNA is TGTGCCAGCAGCTTAAGTTCGGTAGCTCGAGGCGAGCAGTTCTTC.

This chain joins TRBV5-1 and TRBJ2-2, with D perhaps TRBD1 (6 bases). CDR1 and CDR2 from the germline V gene are SGHRS and YFSETQ. The CDR3 runs 14 residues. The V gene lost 4 bases and the J gene lost 1 base, with 8 bases spanning the gap. The CDR3 DNA sequence: TGCGCCAGCAGCGTGACAGGGAACACCGGGGAGCTGTTTTTT. This sequence encodes CASSVTGNTGELFF. Complete variable domain (other parts from reference TRBV5-1 and TRBJ2-2): KAGVTQTPRYLIKTRGQQVTLSCSPISGHRSVSWYQQTPGQGLQFLFEYFSETQRNKGNFPGRFSGRQFSNSRSEMNVSTLELGDSALYLCASSVTGNTGELFFGEGSRLTVL.

The chain has TRBV4-2 and TRBJ2-7; 9 positions agree with TRBD2. There are 14 residues in the CDR3. Germline assignment: CDR1 LGHNA and CDR2 YNFKEQ. The V and J ends lost 1 base and 3 bases, in that order; junction bases with no gene match: 1. The CDR3, as DNA: TGTGCCAGCAGCCAAGGACTAGCGGACTACGAGCAGTACTTC. Protein product: CASSQGLADYEQYF.

The rearrangement links TRBV20-1 to TRBJ2-1; D is undetermined. CDR1 is DFQATT and CDR2 is SNEGSKA in the germline V gene (reference sequence). Trimming removed 7 bases at V and 10 bases at J, with 14 bases between. This CDR3 spans 11 amino acids. The CDR3 DNA reads TGCAGTGTCCTAGTTCTCGGCGAGCAGTTCTTC. As protein: CSVLVLGEQFF.

This chain links TRBV11-2 with TRBJ2-7; weak D call: TRBD2 (6 bases). The CDR3 sequence is 14 residues long. The germline gives CDR1 SGHAT, CDR2 FQNNGV. The V end was cut by 5 bases, the J end by 2 bases, with 13 bases between. CDR3: CASSPMGGPYEQYF. The CDR3, as DNA: TGTGCCAGCAGCCCCATGGGGGGACCCTACGAGCAGTACTTC.

This chain connects TRBV7-6 to TRBJ1-1; 10 positions agree with TRBD1. The CDR3 consists of 18 residues. Trimming at V came to 2 bases and at J to 1 base, leaving 10 bases not matched to a gene. From germline, CDR1 is SGHVS and CDR2 FNYEAQ. CDR3 loop: CASSLSGQGDSWNTEAFF. In DNA form, the CDR3 reads TGTGCCAGCAGCTTAAGCGGACAGGGGGATTCTTGGAACACTGAAGCTTTCTTT.